These 8 T cell receptor beta chains were all obtained from the same sample, sequenced in a study of CD8+ T cells in alopecia areata. Extraction and reverse transcription of RNA yielded cDNA as the sequencing template. Clones were read by immunoSEQ multiplex PCR, and TCRdb kept only the in-frame ones, dropping some. The sample contains hundreds of thousands of clones, about 53% of which appear only once. This material consisted of CD4+ T cells sorted from blood, taken at week 0. The receptors stem from a human donor with alopecia areata.

The V and J genes are TRBV5-4 and TRBJ2-2, with TRBD2 matching 13 bases. Germline CDR1 is SGHNT and CDR2 is YYREEE (reference sequence). The CDR3 runs to 20 residues. Trimming at V came to 0 bases and at J to 0 bases, leaving 8 bases not matched to a gene. The CDR3 here is CASSLAERLAGGANTGELFF. CDR3 nucleotides: TGTGCCAGCAGCTTGGCCGAGAGACTAGCGGGGGGTGCGAACACCGGGGAGCTGTTTTTT. The variable domain in full, completed from reference TRBV5-4 and TRBJ2-2, reads ETGVTQSPTHLIKTRGQQVTLRCSSQSGHNTVSWYQQALGQGPQFIFQYYREEENGRGNFPPRFSGLQFPNYSSELNVNALELDDSALYLCASSLAERLAGGANTGELFFGEGSRLTVL.

The J gene is TRBJ1-6, the V gene TRBV7-2; D uncertain. V was cut by 2 bases and J by 10 bases, with 15 bases left in between. The CDR3 totals 15 residues. Germline CDR1 and CDR2: SGHTA and FQGNSA. For the CDR3, the DNA is TGTGCCAGCAGCTTAAAGGTGTCCCTAGGGTCACCCCTCCACTTT. This codes for CASSLKVSLGSPLHF.

This rearrangement joins TRBV9 to TRBJ2-1; no clear D. Trimming removed 0 bases at V and 5 bases at J, with 6 bases between. This CDR3 comprises 13 residues. Per the germline V gene, CDR1 is SGDLS and CDR2 is YYNGEE. The CDR3 bases are TGTGCCAGCAGCGTAGCTCTTAACAATGAGCAGTTCTTC. Translating it yields CASSVALNNEQFF.

V is TRBV29-1 and J is TRBJ2-1; possible D gene TRBD1, 5 bases. V lost 4 bases, J lost 4 bases, and 11 bases lay in between. The CDR3 is made up of 13 amino acids. Germline V gene sequence: CDR1 SQVTM, CDR2 ANQGSEA. The DNA of the CDR3 is TGCAGCGTTGTAGGGGTTCTATACAATGAGCAGTTCTTC. This gives the protein CSVVGVLYNEQFF.

This chain links TRBV29-1 with TRBJ2-7; possible D gene TRBD1, 6 bases. Trimming pared 7 bases from V and 6 bases from J, leaving 25 bases between. CDR3 length: 15 amino acids. Germline loops: CDR1 SQVTM, CDR2 ANQGSEA. This CDR3 is CSAGDGTFEWGEQYF. The CDR3 nucleotides are TGCAGCGCCGGAGACGGGACATTCGAATGGGGCGAGCAGTACTTC.

The chain carries TRBV19 and TRBJ2-5; D could derive from TRBD1 or TRBD2 (5 bases each). Trimming cost V 4 bases and J 4 bases, with 13 bases left between them. The CDR3 extends over 14 amino acids. Germline CDR1 LNHDA, CDR2 SQIVND (reference sequence). CDR3 loop: CASSTLGAGETQYF. In DNA form, the CDR3 reads TGTGCCAGTAGTACCCTCGGGGCAGGAGAGACCCAGTACTTC. The complete variable domain, with remaining parts taken from reference TRBV19 and TRBJ2-5, reads DGGITQSPKYLFRKEGQNVTLSCEQNLNHDAMYWYRQDPGQGLRLIYYSQIVNDFQKGDIAEGYSVSREKKESFPLTVTSAQKNPTAFYLCASSTLGAGETQYFGPGTRLLVL.

The chain carries TRBV11-2 and TRBJ2-6, with D unclear. CDR3 size: 13 residues. Between the trimmed V and J ends, which lost 6 bases and 5 bases, there was a span of 8 bases. In germline, CDR1 is SGHAT, CDR2 FQNNGV. Written as DNA, the CDR3 is TGTGCCAGCAGGGGCCTTAGGGCCAACGTCCTGACTTTC. This codes for CASRGLRANVLTF.

The chain joins TRBV4-1 to TRBJ2-7; TRBD2 agrees at 7 bases. Germline assignment: CDR1 MGHRA and CDR2 YSYEKL. V trimming: 1 base; J trimming: 2 bases; junction bases outside the gene matches: 5. This CDR3 is built from 15 residues. CDR3 bases: TGCGCCAGCAGCCAAGCGGGAGGCGAGCCCTACGAGCAGTACTTC. It is translated as CASSQAGGEPYEQYF.